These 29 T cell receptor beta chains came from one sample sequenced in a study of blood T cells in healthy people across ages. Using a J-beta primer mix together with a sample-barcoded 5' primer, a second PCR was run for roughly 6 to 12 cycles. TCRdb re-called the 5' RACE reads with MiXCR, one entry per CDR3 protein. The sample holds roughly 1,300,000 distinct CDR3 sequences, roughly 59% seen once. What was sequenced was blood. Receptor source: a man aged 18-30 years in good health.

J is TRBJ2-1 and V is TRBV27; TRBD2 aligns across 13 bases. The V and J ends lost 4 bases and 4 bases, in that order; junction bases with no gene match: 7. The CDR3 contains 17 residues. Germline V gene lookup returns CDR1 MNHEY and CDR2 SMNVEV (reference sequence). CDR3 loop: CASSSGLAGKGYNEQFF. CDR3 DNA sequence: TGTGCCAGCAGTTCGGGACTAGCGGGAAAGGGTTACAATGAGCAGTTCTTC.

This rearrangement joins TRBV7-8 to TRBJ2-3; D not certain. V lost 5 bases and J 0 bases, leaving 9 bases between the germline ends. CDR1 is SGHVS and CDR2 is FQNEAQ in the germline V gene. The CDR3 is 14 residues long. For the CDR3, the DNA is TGTGCCAGCAGCATAACTACTAGCACAGATACGCAGTATTTT. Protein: CASSITTSTDTQYF.

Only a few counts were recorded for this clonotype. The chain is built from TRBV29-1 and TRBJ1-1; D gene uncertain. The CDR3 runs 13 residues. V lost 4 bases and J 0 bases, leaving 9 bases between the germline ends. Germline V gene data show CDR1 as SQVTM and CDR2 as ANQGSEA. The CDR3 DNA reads TGCAGCGTTGCGGGCAGCATGAACACTGAAGCTTTCTTT. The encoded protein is CSVAGSMNTEAFF.

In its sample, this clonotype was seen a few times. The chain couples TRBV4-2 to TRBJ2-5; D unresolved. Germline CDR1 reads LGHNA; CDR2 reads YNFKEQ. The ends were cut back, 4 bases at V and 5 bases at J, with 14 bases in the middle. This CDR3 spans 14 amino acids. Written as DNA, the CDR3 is TGTGCCAGCAGCCCCGGACCTAGTGGGGAGACCCAGTACTTC. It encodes CASSPGPSGETQYF.

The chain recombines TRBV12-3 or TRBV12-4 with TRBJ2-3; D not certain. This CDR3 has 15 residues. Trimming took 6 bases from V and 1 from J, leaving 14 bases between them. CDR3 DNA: TGTGCCAGCAGCCCGGGTGGCTATGGCACAGATACGCAGTATTTT. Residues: CASSPGGYGTDTQYF.

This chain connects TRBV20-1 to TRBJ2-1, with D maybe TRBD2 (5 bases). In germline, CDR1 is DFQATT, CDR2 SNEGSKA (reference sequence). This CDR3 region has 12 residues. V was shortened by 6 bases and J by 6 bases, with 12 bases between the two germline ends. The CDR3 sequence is CSASGAVNEQFF. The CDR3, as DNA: TGCAGTGCGAGCGGAGCAGTCAATGAGCAGTTCTTC.

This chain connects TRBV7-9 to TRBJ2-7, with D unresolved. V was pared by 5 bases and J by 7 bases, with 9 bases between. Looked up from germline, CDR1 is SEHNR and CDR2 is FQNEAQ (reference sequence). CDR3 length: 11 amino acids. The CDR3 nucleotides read TGTGCCAGCAGCCATGGGGATGAGCAGTACTTC. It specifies CASSHGDEQYF.

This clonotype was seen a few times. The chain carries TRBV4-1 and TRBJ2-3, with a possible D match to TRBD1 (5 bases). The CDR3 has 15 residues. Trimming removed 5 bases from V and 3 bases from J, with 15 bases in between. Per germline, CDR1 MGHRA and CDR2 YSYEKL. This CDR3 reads CASSWMGLRTDTQYF. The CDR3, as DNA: TGCGCCAGCAGCTGGATGGGGCTGAGGACAGATACGCAGTATTTT.

This chain's CDR3 is CATKGEKLFF. For the CDR3, the DNA is TGTGCCACCAAGGGCGAAAAACTGTTTTTT. The chain recombines TRBV6-5 with TRBJ1-4, with D hard to call. Trimming took 10 bases from V and 8 from J, leaving 8 bases between them. CDR3 length: 10 amino acids. Germline CDR1 and CDR2: MNHEY and SVGAGI.

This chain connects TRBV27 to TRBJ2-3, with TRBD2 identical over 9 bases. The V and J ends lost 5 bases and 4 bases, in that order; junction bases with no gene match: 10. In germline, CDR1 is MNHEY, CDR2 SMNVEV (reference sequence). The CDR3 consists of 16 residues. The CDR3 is CASSALAGGPPDTQYF. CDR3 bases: TGTGCCAGCAGTGCACTCGCGGGGGGGCCCCCAGATACGCAGTATTTT.

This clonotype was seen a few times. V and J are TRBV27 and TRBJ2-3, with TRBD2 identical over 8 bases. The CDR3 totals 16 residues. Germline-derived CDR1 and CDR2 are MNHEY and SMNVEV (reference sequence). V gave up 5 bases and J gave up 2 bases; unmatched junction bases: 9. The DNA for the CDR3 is TGTGCCAGCAGTCCCCTAGGCGGGGGGCTCACAGATACGCAGTATTTT. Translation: CASSPLGGGLTDTQYF.

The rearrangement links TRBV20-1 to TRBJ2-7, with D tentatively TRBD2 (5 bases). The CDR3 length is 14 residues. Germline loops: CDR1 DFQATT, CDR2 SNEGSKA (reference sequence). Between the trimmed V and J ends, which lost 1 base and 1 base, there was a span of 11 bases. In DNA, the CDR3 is TGCAGTGCTAGAGTTCGCGGAGGTTCCTACGAGCAGTACTTC. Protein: CSARVRGGSYEQYF.

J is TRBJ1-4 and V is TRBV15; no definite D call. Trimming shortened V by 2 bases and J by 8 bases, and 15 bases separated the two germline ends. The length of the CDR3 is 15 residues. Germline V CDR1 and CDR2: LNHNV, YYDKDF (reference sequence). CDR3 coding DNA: TGTGCCACCAGCAGATCCGGGTCAAGTGGAGAAAAACTGTTTTTT. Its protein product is CATSRSGSSGEKLFF.

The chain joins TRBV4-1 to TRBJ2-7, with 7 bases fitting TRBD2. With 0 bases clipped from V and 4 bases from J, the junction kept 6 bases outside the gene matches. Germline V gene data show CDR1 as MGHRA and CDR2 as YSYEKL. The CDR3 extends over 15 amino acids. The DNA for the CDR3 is TGCGCCAGCAGCCAAGAAAGGCGGGGGATTTACGAGCAGTACTTC. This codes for CASSQERRGIYEQYF.

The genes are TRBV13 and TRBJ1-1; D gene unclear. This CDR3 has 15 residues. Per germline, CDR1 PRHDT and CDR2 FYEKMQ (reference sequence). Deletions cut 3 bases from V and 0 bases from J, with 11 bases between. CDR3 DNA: TGTGCCAGCAGCTTTGGTGGTTTCTTGAACACTGAAGCTTTCTTT. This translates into CASSFGGFLNTEAFF.

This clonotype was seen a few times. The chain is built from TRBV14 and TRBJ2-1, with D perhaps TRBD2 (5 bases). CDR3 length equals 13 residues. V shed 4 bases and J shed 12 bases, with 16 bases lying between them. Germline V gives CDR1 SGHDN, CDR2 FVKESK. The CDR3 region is CASSRLQSTRQFF. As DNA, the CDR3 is TGTGCCAGCAGCCGGTTACAGTCCACTAGGCAGTTCTTC.

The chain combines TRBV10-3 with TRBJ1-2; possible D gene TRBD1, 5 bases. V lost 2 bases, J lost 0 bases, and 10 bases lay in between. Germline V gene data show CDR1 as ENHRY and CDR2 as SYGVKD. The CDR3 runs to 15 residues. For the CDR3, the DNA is TGTGCCATCAGTGAGGCAGGGCACTCTAACTATGGCTACACCTTC. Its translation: CAISEAGHSNYGYTF.

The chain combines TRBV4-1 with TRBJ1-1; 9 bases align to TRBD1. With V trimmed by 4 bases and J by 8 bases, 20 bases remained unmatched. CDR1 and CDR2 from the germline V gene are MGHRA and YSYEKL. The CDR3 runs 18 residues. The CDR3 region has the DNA TGCGCCAGCAGCCTCCCCAACCGGGACAGGGTACCGAGCACGGAAGCTTTCTTT. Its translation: CASSLPNRDRVPSTEAFF.

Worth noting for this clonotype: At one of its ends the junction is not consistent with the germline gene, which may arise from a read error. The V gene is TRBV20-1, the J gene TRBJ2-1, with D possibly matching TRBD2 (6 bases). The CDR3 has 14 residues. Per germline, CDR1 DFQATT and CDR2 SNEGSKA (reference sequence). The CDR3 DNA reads TGCAGTGCTCCTGTGTCTAGCGCCCTCAATGAGCCGTTCTTC. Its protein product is CSAPVSSALNEPFF.

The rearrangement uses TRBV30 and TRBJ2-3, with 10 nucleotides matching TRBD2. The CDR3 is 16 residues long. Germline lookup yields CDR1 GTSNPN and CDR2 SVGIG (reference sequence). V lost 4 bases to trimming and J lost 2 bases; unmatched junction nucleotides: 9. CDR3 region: CAWTLTLAGDTDTQYF. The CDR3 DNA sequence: TGTGCCTGGACTCTGACGCTAGCGGGGGACACAGATACGCAGTATTTT. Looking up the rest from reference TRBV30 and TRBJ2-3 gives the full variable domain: SQTIHQWPATLVQPVGSPLSLECTVEGTSNPNLYWYRQAAGRGLQLLFYSVGIGQISSEVPQNLSASRPQDRQFILSSKKLLLSDSGFYLCAWTLTLAGDTDTQYFGPGTRLTVL.

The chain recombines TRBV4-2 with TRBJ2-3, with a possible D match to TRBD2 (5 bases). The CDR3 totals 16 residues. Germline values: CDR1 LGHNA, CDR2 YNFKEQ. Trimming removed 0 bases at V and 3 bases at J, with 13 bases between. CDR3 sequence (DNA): TGTGCCAGCAGCCAAGATGGTAGCGCTGGTACAGATACGCAGTATTTT. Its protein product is CASSQDGSAGTDTQYF.

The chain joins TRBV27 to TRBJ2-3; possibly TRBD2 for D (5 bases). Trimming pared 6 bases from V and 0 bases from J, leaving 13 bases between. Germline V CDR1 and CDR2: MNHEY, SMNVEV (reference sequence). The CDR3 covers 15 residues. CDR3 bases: TGTGCCAGCAGGAGGCGGGCCGGTAGCACAGATACGCAGTATTTT. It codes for CASRRRAGSTDTQYF.

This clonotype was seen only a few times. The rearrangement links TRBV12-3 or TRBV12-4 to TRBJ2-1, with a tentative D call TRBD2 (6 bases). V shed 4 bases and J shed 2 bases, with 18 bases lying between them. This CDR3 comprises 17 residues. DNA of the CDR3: TGTGCCAGCAGTTCCTTCGAGGCGGCGGGGCCCTACAATGAGCAGTTCTTC. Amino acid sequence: CASSSFEAAGPYNEQFF.

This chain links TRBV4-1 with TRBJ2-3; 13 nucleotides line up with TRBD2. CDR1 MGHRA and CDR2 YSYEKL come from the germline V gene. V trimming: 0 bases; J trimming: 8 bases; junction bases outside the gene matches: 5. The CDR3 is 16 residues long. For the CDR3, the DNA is TGCGCCAGCAGCCAAGAAACGGGACTAGCGGGGTTTACGCAGTATTTT. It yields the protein CASSQETGLAGFTQYF.

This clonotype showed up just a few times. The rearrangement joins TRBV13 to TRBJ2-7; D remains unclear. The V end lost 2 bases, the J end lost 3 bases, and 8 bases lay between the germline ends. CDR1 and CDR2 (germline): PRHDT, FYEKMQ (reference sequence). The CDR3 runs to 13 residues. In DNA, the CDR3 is TGTGCCAGCAGCTTACGTGGGGTCTACGAGCAGTACTTC. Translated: CASSLRGVYEQYF.

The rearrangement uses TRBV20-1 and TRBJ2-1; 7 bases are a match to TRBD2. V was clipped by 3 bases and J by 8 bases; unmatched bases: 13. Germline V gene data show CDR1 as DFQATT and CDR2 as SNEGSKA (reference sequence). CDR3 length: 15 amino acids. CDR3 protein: CSASRGLLSRDEQFF. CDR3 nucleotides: TGCAGTGCTAGTCGGGGACTACTCTCCCGCGATGAGCAGTTCTTC.

The CDR3 loop reads CASSYETGSYEQYF. For the CDR3, the DNA is TGTGCCAGCAGCTACGAGACAGGGTCCTACGAGCAGTACTTC. This chain uses TRBV9 with TRBJ2-5; 7 positions agree with TRBD1. The J call is in doubt because the DNA end fits TRBJ2-7 better. Germline V gene lookup returns CDR1 SGDLS and CDR2 YYNGEE. This CDR3 region has 14 residues.

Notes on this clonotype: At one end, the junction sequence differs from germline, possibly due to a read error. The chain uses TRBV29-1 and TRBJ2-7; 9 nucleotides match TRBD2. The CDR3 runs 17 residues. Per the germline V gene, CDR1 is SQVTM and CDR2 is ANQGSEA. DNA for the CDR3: TGCAGCGTTGAATCCATCGCTAGCGGGGTAAACTCCTACGAGCGGTACTTC. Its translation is CSVESIASGVNSYERYF.

In DNA, the CDR3 is TGTGCCAGCAGGGTCCTGGACAGGGGGCCCCTGAACACTGAAGCTTTCTTT. Translation gives CASRVLDRGPLNTEAFF. V and J are TRBV2 and TRBJ1-1; 11 nucleotides agree with TRBD1. The CDR3 contains 17 residues. CDR1 is SNHLY, CDR2 FYNNEI, per germline. The ends lost 6 bases at V and 0 bases at J; junction bases unmatched: 9.